The clone carrying this TCR beta chain was picked up many times. No antigen is known for it. Through a sample-barcoded 5' primer and a J-beta primer mix, a second PCR was run for roughly 6 to 11 cycles. In TCRdb, the 5' RACE reads were re-called with MiXCR into one record per CDR3 protein. The table records hundreds of thousands of distinct CDR3 sequences, around 32% of them present only once. These data originate in a study of blood T cells in healthy people across ages. Trimming cost V 2 bases and J 8 bases; bases outside gene matches: 8. The CDR3 totals 15 residues. Germline-derived CDR1 and CDR2 are MNHEY and SVGAGI. The study, taken as a whole, reports: Naive T cell percentage and TCR beta diversity correlated strongly. Any conclusive comparison of naive versus antigen-experienced cells was prevented by using unsorted PBMCs. Measured against age, TCR beta diversity per million T cells decreased in a roughly linear manner.

Sequencing was carried out using blood. The TCR sequence derives from a woman of 80 years or more in good health. The chain joins TRBV6-5 to TRBJ1-2; 10 bases map to TRBD1. In DNA, the CDR3 is TGTGCCAGCAGTTACCCCGGGACAGGGGCAGGGGGCTACACCTTC. The encoded protein is CASSYPGTGAGGYTF.